Below, 27 T cell receptor beta chains from the same sample are listed, as sequenced in a study of OX40 agonist ivuxolimab in advanced cancers. Using immunoSEQ multiplex PCR, the repertoire was profiled, and TCRdb retains in-frame clones only, with some absent. The data show 65,000 to 75,000 clones, around 86% seen once. The sample was CD4+ or CD8+ T cells sorted from blood, taken in a trial of the OX40 agonist ivuxolimab. The receptors derive from an adult with an advanced solid tumor such as melanoma, head and neck, liver or kidney cancer.

CDR3 nucleotide sequence: TGTGCCAGCAGTGCCCCCGGGACAGGGGCCTACGAGCAGTACGTC. Amino acid sequence: CASSAPGTGAYEQYV. V is TRBV28 and J is TRBJ2-7; 10 nucleotides align to TRBD1. Germline V gene lookup returns CDR1 MDHEN and CDR2 SYDVKM. The V segment lost 5 bases and the J segment 2 bases; nucleotides outside the gene matches: 6. The length of the CDR3 is 15 residues.

The sample holds a few counts of this clone. The CDR3 spells CATSREGQGRQETQYF. The CDR3 DNA reads as TGTGCCACCAGCAGAGAAGGCCAGGGGCGACAAGAGACCCAGTACTTC. This chain joins TRBV15 and TRBJ2-5, with a possible D match to TRBD1 (6 bases). Germline values: CDR1 LNHNV, CDR2 YYDKDF (reference sequence). Trimming left V 0 bases short and J 2 bases short, with 13 bases between. CDR3 size: 16 residues.

J is TRBJ2-3 and V is TRBV9; TRBD1 is a possible D gene (8 bases). The CDR3 has 17 amino acids. Trimming stripped 0 bases from V and 3 bases from J, with 17 bases between. CDR1 is SGDLS, CDR2 YYNGEE, per germline. The CDR3 spells CASSVAPTGEGTDTQYF. As DNA, the CDR3 is TGTGCCAGCAGCGTAGCTCCGACAGGGGAGGGGACAGATACGCAGTATTTT.

There are a few counts of this clone. The V call is TRBV7-2, the J call TRBJ2-5; 9 nucleotides align to TRBD1. Losses at the gene ends were 4 bases for V and 5 bases for J; bases not matched to a gene: 2. Germline-derived CDR1 and CDR2 are SGHTA and FQGNSA. The CDR3 is 13 residues long. The CDR3 DNA reads as TGTGCCAGCAGCTGGGGACAGGGTGAGACCCAGTACTTC. This codes for CASSWGQGETQYF.

This clone was found once. The gene calls are TRBV21-1 and TRBJ2-7; the listed D gene, TRBD2, was not tested against the DNA. TRBV21-1 is described as a pseudogene. CDR3 length: 19 residues. The CDR3 bases are TGTGCCAGCAGCAAAGGAGCCCTAGCGGGGGGACCCCTCCCGGGCGAGCAGTACGTC. Translated: CASSKGALAGGPLPGEQYV.

The chain recombines TRBV15 with TRBJ1-2, with D tentatively TRBD1 (5 bases). Trimming removed 5 bases at V and 14 bases at J, with 18 bases between. This CDR3 is 12 amino acids long. Germline CDR1 is LNHNV and CDR2 is YYDKDF (reference sequence). The CDR3 is CATSEGRRAMTF. The CDR3 region has the DNA TGTGCCACCAGCGAGGGGAGACGAGCTATGACCTTC.

The gene calls are TRBV7-9 and TRBJ2-1, with TRBD2 matching over 8 bases. V was clipped by 5 bases and J by 1 base; unmatched bases: 7. CDR3 size: 16 residues. The germline gives CDR1 SEHNR, CDR2 FQNEAQ (reference sequence). CDR3 nucleotide sequence: TGTGCCAGCAGCCCTCGACTAGCGAGTTCCTACAATGAGCAGTTCTTC. As protein: CASSPRLASSYNEQFF.

The chain carries TRBV28 and TRBJ1-1; D may be TRBD1 (6 bases). Trimming took off 10 bases at V and 2 bases at J, with 11 bases between the two ends. Looked up from germline, CDR1 is MDHEN and CDR2 is SYDVKM. CDR3 length: 12 residues. CDR3 DNA sequence: TGTGCCACCCGGGACACTAACACTGAAGCTTTCTTT. Amino acid sequence: CATRDTNTEAFF.

This clone was counted between two and nine times. This same CDR3 is encoded by further DNA sequences in the sample. The CDR3 nucleotides read TGTGCCAGCAGTTTAAGGGCTTACTACGAGCAGTACTTC. Translation gives CASSLRAYYEQYF. This sequence joins TRBV27 and TRBJ2-7, with D hard to call. Trimming cost V 2 bases and J 3 bases, with 8 bases left between them. The V gene's germline CDR1 is MNHEY and CDR2 SMNVEV (reference sequence). This CDR3 spans 13 amino acids.

The chain recombines TRBV18 with TRBJ1-3; D unclear. Trimming shortened V by 2 bases and J by 8 bases, and 10 bases separated the two germline ends. This CDR3 has 13 residues. The germline gives CDR1 KGHSH, CDR2 LQKENI. The CDR3 DNA follows: TGTGCCAGCTCACCAGCCATTGGGGACACCATATATTTT. It codes for CASSPAIGDTIYF.

The DNA of the CDR3 is TGTGCCAGCAGCTTGGATGGTAATAGCGGGAGGACCAGGGAGACCCAGTACTTC. Its protein is CASSLDGNSGRTRETQYF. The chain recombines TRBV5-4 with TRBJ2-5; 10 bases line up with TRBD2. This CDR3 has 18 amino acids. Germline V lookup: CDR1 SGHNT, CDR2 YYREEE (reference sequence). The V and J ends lost 0 bases and 5 bases, in that order; junction bases with no gene match: 13.

This chain uses TRBV11-1 with TRBJ2-1, with 7 bases aligning to TRBD2. Germline assignment: CDR1 SGHAT and CDR2 FQDESV (reference sequence). The CDR3 has 16 residues. V trimming: 5 bases; J trimming: 0 bases; junction bases outside the gene matches: 7. This chain's CDR3 is CASSPLRTSSYNEQFF. CDR3 coding DNA: TGTGCCAGCAGCCCCCTAAGGACTAGCTCCTACAATGAGCAGTTCTTC.

In this sample, this clone turned up a few times. V and J are TRBV18 and TRBJ1-1, with TRBD1 matching over 10 bases. Germline CDR1 reads KGHSH; CDR2 reads LQKENI. The CDR3 loop spans 16 amino acids. V was pared by 3 bases and J by 4 bases, with 8 bases of the junction left unmatched. The CDR3 reads CASSPWAGQGSTEAFF. For the CDR3, the DNA is TGTGCCAGCTCACCTTGGGCGGGACAGGGGTCCACTGAAGCTTTCTTT.

CDR3 loop: CASSQVRGTEAFF. CDR3 DNA: TGTGCCAGCAGCCAAGTAAGGGGCACTGAAGCTTTCTTT. This chain links TRBV14 with TRBJ1-1; D might be TRBD1 (5 bases). V gave up 1 base and J gave up 4 bases, with 7 bases separating them. This CDR3 comprises 13 residues. Germline CDR1 SGHDN, CDR2 FVKESK.

This clone came up a few times. This sequence joins TRBV28 and TRBJ1-5, with D tentatively TRBD1 (6 bases). Germline loops: CDR1 MDHEN, CDR2 SYDVKM. Trimming cost V 6 bases and J 7 bases, with 13 bases left between them. The CDR3 has 13 amino acids. For the CDR3, the DNA is TGTGCCAGCAGACTGCCCCAGGGGCAGCCCCAGCATTTT. The encoded protein is CASRLPQGQPQHF.

This clone was detected only a few times. The chain employs TRBV5-1 and TRBJ2-3, with TRBD2 identical over 14 bases. The CDR3 is 17 residues long. Trimming removed 4 bases from V and 2 bases from J; junction bases left unmatched: 6. CDR1 SGHRS and CDR2 YFSETQ come from the germline V gene. CDR3 DNA sequence: TGCGCCAGCAGCCGGGGGACTAGCGGGGGATTCACAGATACGCAGTATTTT. This encodes CASSRGTSGGFTDTQYF.

This chain uses TRBV4-1 with TRBJ2-7; 11 bases map to TRBD1. This CDR3 spans 14 amino acids. V was clipped by 4 bases and J by 3 bases; unmatched bases: 2. Germline V gene lookup returns CDR1 MGHRA and CDR2 YSYEKL. CDR3 protein: CASSPGTGGYEQYF. The CDR3 DNA follows: TGCGCCAGCAGCCCAGGGACAGGGGGCTACGAGCAGTACTTC.

The chain combines TRBV15 with TRBJ1-3; D remains unclear. Germline loops: CDR1 LNHNV, CDR2 YYDKDF (reference sequence). The V end lost 1 base, the J end lost 3 bases, and 4 bases lay between the germline ends. The CDR3 spans 13 residues. The CDR3 DNA reads TGTGCCACCAGCAGAGGCGGTGGAAACACCATATATTTT. This translates into CATSRGGGNTIYF.

This clone was observed a single time. V and J are TRBV9 and TRBJ2-5; D not resolved. The CDR3 runs to 13 residues. V lost 3 bases and J 4 bases, leaving 10 bases between the germline ends. Germline values: CDR1 SGDLS, CDR2 YYNGEE. The CDR3 DNA reads as TGTGCCAGCAGCGCCGACCGGCCAGAGACCCAGTACTTC. It yields the protein CASSADRPETQYF.

The chain carries TRBV2 and TRBJ1-5, with D unresolved. In germline, CDR1 is SNHLY, CDR2 FYNNEI. The CDR3 is made up of 13 amino acids. Trimming pared 0 bases from V and 9 bases from J, leaving 9 bases between. As DNA, the CDR3 is TGTGCCAGCAGTGAAGCCCCAACGGGGCCCCAGCATTTT. Translating it yields CASSEAPTGPQHF.

The rearrangement links TRBV9 to TRBJ2-6, with no clear D. The V gene's germline CDR1 is SGDLS and CDR2 YYNGEE. V was cut by 1 base and J by 0 bases, with 2 bases left in between. This CDR3 has 14 residues. CDR3 loop: CASSVLSGANVLTF. The CDR3 bases are TGTGCCAGCAGCGTACTCTCTGGGGCCAACGTCCTGACTTTC.

The genes are TRBV11-2 and TRBJ2-1, with 9 positions matching TRBD2. This CDR3 region has 15 residues. J lost 6 bases, V lost 6 bases, and 9 bases had no gene match. Germline lookup yields CDR1 SGHAT and CDR2 FQNNGV. The CDR3 DNA sequence: TGTGCCAGCAGGAAGGGCGGGAGGGCCAGCAATGAGCAGTTCTTC. The encoded protein is CASRKGGRASNEQFF.

J is TRBJ2-1 and V is TRBV18, with D possibly being TRBD1 or TRBD2 (6 bases each). CDR1 and CDR2 (germline): KGHSH, LQKENI. The CDR3 loop spans 17 amino acids. V lost 3 bases and J lost 0, with 15 bases in between. CDR3 in amino acids: CASSPSLGGGSYNEQFF. CDR3 sequence (DNA): TGTGCCAGCTCACCCTCGTTGGGGGGCGGCTCCTACAATGAGCAGTTCTTC.

The J gene is TRBJ2-5, the V gene TRBV30; either TRBD1 or TRBD2 may supply D (5 bases each). CDR3 length: 13 residues. V was shortened by 4 bases and J by 8 bases, with 17 bases between the two germline ends. CDR1 is GTSNPN, CDR2 SVGIG, per germline (reference sequence). CDR3 DNA sequence: TGTGCCTGGACGCTCGGGGCCAAAGCTACCCAGTACTTC. Translating gives CAWTLGAKATQYF. Together with reference TRBV30 and TRBJ2-5, the CDR3 gives the full variable domain: SQTIHQWPATLVQPVGSPLSLECTVEGTSNPNLYWYRQAAGRGLQLLFYSVGIGQISSEVPQNLSASRPQDRQFILSSKKLLLSDSGFYLCAWTLGAKATQYFGPGTRLLVL.

In this sample, this clone turned up a few times. This sequence joins TRBV29-1 and TRBJ2-3, with 8 bases lining up with TRBD2. Germline V lookup: CDR1 SQVTM, CDR2 ANQGSEA. The CDR3 extends over 15 amino acids. The V gene end was trimmed by 4 bases and the J gene end by 2 bases; junction bases not matched to a gene: 8. The CDR3 sequence: CSVGGGHGPTDTQYF. DNA for the CDR3: TGCAGCGTTGGCGGGGGGCACGGTCCCACAGATACGCAGTATTTT.

With respect to this clone: Other DNA sequences in this specimen translate into the identical CDR3. This rearrangement joins TRBV18 to TRBJ1-5; no firm D call. The CDR3 spans 14 residues. The V gene lost 2 bases and the J gene lost 0 bases, with 5 bases spanning the gap. Looked up from germline, CDR1 is KGHSH and CDR2 is LQKENI. Written as DNA, the CDR3 is TGTGCCAGCTCACCATCCAATAGCAATCAGCCCCAGCATTTT. Translating it yields CASSPSNSNQPQHF.

This clone showed up just a few times. The rearrangement links TRBV6-6 to TRBJ1-2, with a tentative D call TRBD1 (5 bases). The CDR3 runs to 13 residues. Germline CDR1 is MNHNY and CDR2 is SVGAGI (reference sequence). The V end lost 2 bases, the J end lost 7 bases, and 11 bases lay between the germline ends. The CDR3 loop reads CASSYRDLRGYTF. In DNA, the CDR3 is TGTGCCAGCAGTTACAGGGACTTACGTGGCTACACCTTC.